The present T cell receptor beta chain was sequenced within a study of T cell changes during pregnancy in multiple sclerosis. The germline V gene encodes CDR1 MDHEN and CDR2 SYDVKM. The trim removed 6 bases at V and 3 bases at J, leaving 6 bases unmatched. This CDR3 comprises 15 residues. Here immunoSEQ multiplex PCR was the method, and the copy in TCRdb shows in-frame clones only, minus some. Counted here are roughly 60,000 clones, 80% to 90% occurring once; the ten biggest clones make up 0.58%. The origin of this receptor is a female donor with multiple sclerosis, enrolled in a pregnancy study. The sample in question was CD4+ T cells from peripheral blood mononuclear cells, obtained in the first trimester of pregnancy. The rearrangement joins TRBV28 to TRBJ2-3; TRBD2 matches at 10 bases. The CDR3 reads CASRERLAGTDTQYF. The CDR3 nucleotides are TGTGCCAGCAGGGAAAGACTAGCGGGTACAGATACGCAGTATTTT.